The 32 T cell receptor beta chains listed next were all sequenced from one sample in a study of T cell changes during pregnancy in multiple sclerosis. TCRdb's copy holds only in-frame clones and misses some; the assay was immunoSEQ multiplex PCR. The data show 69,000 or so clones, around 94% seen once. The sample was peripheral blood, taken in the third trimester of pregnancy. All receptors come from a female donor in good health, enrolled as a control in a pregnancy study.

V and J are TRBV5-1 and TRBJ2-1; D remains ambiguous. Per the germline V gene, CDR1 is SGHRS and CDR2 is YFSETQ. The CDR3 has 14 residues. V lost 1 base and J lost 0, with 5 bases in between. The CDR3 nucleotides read TGCGCCAGCAGCTTGTCCGGCTCCTACAATGAGCAGTTCTTC. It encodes CASSLSGSYNEQFF. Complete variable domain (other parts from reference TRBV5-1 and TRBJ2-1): KAGVTQTPRYLIKTRGQQVTLSCSPISGHRSVSWYQQTPGQGLQFLFEYFSETQRNKGNFPGRFSGRQFSNSRSEMNVSTLELGDSALYLCASSLSGSYNEQFFGPGTRLTVL.

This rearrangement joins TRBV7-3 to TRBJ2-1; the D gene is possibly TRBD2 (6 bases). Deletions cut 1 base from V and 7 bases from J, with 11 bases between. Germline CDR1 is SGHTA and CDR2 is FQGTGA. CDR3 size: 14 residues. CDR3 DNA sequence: TGTGCCAGCAGCTTAAGCGGGGTTGTGAATGAGCAGTTCTTC. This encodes CASSLSGVVNEQFF.

For the CDR3, the DNA is TGTGCCAGCAGCTGGGGGACTAGCGGGGGGCTATACAATGAGCAGTTCTTC. Its translation: CASSWGTSGGLYNEQFF. The genes are TRBV5-6 and TRBJ2-1; 15 bases are a match to TRBD2. Trimming cost V 3 bases and J 4 bases; bases outside gene matches: 5. Germline values: CDR1 SGHDT, CDR2 YYEEEE. There are 17 residues in the CDR3.

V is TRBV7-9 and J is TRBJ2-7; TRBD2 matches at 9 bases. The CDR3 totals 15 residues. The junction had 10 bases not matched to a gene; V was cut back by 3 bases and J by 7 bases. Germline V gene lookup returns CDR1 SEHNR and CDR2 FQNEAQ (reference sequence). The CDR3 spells CASSFLGGLAEEQYF. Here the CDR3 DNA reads TGTGCCAGCAGCTTCCTAGGGGGACTAGCAGAAGAGCAGTACTTC.

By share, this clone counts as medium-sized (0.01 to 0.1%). The CDR3 protein is CASSHDAETSGSFYEQFF. Written as DNA, the CDR3 is TGTGCCAGCAGCCACGACGCCGAGACTAGCGGGAGTTTCTATGAGCAGTTCTTC. The rearrangement links TRBV13 to TRBJ2-1; TRBD2 matches 12 bases. With V trimmed by 5 bases and J by 8 bases, 16 bases remained unmatched. The length of the CDR3 is 18 residues. Germline loops: CDR1 PRHDT, CDR2 FYEKMQ (reference sequence).

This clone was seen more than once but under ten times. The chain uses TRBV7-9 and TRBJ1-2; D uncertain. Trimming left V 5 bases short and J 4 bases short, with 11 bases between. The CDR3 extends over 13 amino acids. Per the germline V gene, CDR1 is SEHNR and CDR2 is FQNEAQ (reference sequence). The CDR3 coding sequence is TGTGCCAGCAGCCCTACCCTCCCCTATGGCTACACCTTC. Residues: CASSPTLPYGYTF.

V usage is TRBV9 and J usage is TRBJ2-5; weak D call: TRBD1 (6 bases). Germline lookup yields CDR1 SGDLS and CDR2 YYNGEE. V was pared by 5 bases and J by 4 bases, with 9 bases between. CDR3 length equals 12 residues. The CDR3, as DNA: TGTGCCAGCAGTCTCAGGGGAGAGACCCAGTACTTC. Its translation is CASSLRGETQYF.

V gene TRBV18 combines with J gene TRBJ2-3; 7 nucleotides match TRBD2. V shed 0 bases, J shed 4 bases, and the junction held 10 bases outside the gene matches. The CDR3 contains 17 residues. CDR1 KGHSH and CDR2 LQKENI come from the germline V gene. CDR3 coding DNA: TGTGCCAGCTCACCACCGAACAGCGGGGAAGGGGCAGATACGCAGTATTTT. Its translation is CASSPPNSGEGADTQYF.

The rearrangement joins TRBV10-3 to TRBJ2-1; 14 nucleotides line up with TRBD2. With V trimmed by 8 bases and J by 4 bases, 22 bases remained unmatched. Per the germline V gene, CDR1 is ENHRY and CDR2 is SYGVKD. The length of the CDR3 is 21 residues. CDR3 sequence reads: CAIATSEGTSGSRGSYNEQFF. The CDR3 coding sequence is TGTGCCATCGCAACGAGTGAGGGGACTAGCGGGAGCAGGGGATCTTACAATGAGCAGTTCTTC.

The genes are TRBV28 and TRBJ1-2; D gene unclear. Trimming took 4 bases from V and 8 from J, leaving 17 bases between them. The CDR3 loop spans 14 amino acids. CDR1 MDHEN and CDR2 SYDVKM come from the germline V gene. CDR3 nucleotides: TGTGCCAGCAGTTCCTACTTGATCCGGGTAGGCTACACCTTC. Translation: CASSSYLIRVGYTF.

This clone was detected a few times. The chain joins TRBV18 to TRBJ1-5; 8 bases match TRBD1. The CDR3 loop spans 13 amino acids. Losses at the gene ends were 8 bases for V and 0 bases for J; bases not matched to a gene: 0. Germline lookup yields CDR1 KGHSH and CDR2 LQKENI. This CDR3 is CASQGASNQPQHF. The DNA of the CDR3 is TGTGCCAGCCAGGGGGCTAGCAATCAGCCCCAGCATTTT.

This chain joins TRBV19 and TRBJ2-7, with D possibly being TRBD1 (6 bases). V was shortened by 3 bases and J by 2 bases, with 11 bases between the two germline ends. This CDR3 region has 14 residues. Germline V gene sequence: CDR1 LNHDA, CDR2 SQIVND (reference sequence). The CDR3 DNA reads TGTGCCAGTAGTATCTCGGCAGGGGCCTACGAGCAGTACTTC. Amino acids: CASSISAGAYEQYF. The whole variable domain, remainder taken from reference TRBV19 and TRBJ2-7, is DGGITQSPKYLFRKEGQNVTLSCEQNLNHDAMYWYRQDPGQGLRLIYYSQIVNDFQKGDIAEGYSVSREKKESFPLTVTSAQKNPTAFYLCASSISAGAYEQYFGPGTRLTVT.

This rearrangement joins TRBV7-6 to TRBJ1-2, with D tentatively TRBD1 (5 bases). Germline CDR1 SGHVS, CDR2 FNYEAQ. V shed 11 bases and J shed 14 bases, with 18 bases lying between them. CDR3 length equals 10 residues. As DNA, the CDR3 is TGTGCCCGACACCGGGGGATGCGGACCTTC. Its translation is CARHRGMRTF.

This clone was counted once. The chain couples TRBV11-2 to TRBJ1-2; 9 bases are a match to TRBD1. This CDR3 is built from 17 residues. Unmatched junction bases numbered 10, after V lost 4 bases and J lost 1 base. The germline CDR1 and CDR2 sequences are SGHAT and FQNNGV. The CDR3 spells CASSSPKGGQGNYGYTF. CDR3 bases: TGTGCCAGCAGCTCCCCTAAAGGGGGACAGGGTAACTATGGCTACACCTTC.

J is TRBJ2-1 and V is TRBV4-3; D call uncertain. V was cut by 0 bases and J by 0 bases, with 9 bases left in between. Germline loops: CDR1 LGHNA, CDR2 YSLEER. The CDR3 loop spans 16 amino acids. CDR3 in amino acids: CASSQERRSSYNEQFF. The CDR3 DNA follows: TGCGCCAGCAGCCAAGAAAGGCGGAGCTCCTACAATGAGCAGTTCTTC.

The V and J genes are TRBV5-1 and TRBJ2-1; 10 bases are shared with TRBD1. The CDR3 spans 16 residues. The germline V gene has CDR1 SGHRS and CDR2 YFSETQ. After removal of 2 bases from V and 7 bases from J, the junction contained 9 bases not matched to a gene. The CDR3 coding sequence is TGCGCCAGCAGCTTCTTCGCGTCGGGACAGGGGAATGAGCAGTTCTTC. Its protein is CASSFFASGQGNEQFF.

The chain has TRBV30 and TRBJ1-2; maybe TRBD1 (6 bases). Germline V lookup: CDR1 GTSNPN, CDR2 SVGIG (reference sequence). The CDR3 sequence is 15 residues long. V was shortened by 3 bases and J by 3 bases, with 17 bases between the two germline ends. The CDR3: CAWSLMGGPDYGYTF. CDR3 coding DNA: TGTGCCTGGAGCCTAATGGGGGGGCCTGACTATGGCTACACCTTC.

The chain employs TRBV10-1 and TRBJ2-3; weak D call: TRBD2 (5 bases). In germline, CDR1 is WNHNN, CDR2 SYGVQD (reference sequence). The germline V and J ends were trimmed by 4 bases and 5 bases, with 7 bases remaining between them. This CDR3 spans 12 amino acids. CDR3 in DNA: TGCGCCAGCAGTGTAAGCGGAGATACGCAGTATTTT. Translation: CASSVSGDTQYF.

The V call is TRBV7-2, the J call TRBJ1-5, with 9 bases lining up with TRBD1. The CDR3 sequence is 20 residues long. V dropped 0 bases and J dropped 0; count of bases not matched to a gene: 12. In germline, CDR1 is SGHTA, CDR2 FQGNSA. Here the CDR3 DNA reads TGTGCCAGCAGCTTAGCCGGGACAGGGCGGCCCCCCTATAGCAATCAGCCCCAGCATTTT. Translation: CASSLAGTGRPPYSNQPQHF.

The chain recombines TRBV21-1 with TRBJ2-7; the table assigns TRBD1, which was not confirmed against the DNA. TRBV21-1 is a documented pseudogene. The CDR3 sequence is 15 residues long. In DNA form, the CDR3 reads TGTGCCAGCAGCAAAATGGGACAGGGATCCTACGAGCAGTACTTC. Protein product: CASSKMGQGSYEQYF.

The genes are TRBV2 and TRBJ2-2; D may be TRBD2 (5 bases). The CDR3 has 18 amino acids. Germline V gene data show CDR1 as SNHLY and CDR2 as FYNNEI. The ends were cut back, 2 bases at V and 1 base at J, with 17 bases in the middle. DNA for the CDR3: TGTGCCAGCAGTGAACTGGCATTCCGAGGGCGGAACACCGGGGAGCTGTTTTTT. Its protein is CASSELAFRGRNTGELFF.

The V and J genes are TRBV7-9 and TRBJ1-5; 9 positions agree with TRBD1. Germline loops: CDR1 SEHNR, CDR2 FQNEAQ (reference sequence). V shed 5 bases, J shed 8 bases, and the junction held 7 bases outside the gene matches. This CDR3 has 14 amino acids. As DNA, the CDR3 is TGTGCCAGCAGCGGGACAGGGCTTCGGGAGCCCCAGCATTTT. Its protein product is CASSGTGLREPQHF.

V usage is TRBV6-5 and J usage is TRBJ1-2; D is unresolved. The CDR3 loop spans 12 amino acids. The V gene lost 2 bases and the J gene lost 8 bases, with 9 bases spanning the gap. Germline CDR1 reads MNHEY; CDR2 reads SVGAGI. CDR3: CASSYTGSGYTF. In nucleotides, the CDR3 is TGTGCCAGCAGTTACACGGGTTCAGGCTACACCTTC.

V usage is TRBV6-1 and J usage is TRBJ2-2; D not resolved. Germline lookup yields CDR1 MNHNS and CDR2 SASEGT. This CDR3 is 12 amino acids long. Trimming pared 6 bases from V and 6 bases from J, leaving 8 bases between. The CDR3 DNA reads TGTGCCAGCAGCACTAATGCCGGGGAGCTGTTTTTT. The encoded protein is CASSTNAGELFF.

CDR3 loop: CASGPSREGRSYEQYF. The CDR3 DNA reads TGTGCCAGCGGCCCCAGTCGGGAGGGCCGCTCCTACGAGCAGTACTTC. V gene TRBV7-2 combines with J gene TRBJ2-7; 8 bases map to TRBD2. The CDR3 has 16 residues. Germline CDR1 is SGHTA and CDR2 is FQGNSA. The trim removed 8 bases at V and 0 bases at J, leaving 12 bases unmatched.

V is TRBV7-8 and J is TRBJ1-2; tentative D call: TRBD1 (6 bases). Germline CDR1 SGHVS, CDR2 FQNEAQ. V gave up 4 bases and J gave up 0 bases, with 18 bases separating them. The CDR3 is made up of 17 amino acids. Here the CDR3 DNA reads TGTGCCAGCAGCTCCTATCCTCCCCAGGGGCCTAACTATGGCTACACCTTC. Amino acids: CASSSYPPQGPNYGYTF.

This CDR3 is CASSLEHRAAEAFF. CDR3 sequence (DNA): TGTGCCAGCAGCTTAGAACACAGGGCCGCCGAAGCTTTCTTT. V is TRBV7-8 and J is TRBJ1-1; D is perhaps TRBD1 (6 bases). In germline, CDR1 is SGHVS, CDR2 FQNEAQ. This CDR3 spans 14 amino acids. Trimming removed 1 base at V and 8 bases at J, with 14 bases between.

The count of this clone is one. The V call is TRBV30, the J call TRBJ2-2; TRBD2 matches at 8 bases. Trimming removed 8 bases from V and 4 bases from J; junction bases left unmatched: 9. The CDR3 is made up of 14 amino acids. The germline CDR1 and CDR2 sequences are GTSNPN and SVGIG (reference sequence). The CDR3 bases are TGTGCCGAGGCGCGGGGGGTCGGCACCGGGGAGCTGTTTTTT. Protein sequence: CAEARGVGTGELFF. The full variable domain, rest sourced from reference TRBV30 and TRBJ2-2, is SQTIHQWPATLVQPVGSPLSLECTVEGTSNPNLYWYRQAAGRGLQLLFYSVGIGQISSEVPQNLSASRPQDRQFILSSKKLLLSDSGFYLCAEARGVGTGELFFGEGSRLTVL.

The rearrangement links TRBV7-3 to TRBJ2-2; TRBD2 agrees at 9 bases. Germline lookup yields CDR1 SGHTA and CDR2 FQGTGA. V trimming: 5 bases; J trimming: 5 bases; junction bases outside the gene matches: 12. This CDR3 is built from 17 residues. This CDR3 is CASSPSTSGPRTGELFF. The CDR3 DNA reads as TGTGCCAGCAGCCCATCTACTAGCGGGCCTAGGACCGGGGAGCTGTTTTTT. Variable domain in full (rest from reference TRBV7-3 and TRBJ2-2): GAGVSQTPSNKVTEKGKYVELRCDPISGHTALYWYRQSLGQGPEFLIYFQGTGAADDSGLPNDRFFAVRPEGSVSTLKIQRTERGDSAVYLCASSPSTSGPRTGELFFGEGSRLTVL.

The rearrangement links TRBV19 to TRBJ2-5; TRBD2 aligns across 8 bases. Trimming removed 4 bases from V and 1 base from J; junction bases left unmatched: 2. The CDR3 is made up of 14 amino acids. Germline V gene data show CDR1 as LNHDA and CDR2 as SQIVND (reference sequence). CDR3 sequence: CASSRGTSQETQYF. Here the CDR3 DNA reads TGTGCCAGTAGTAGGGGGACTAGCCAAGAGACCCAGTACTTC.

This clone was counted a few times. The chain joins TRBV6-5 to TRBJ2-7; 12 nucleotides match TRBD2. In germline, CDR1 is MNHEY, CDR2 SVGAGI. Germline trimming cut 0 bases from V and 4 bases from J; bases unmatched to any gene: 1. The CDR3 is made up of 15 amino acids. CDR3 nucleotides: TGTGCCAGCAGTTACTCGACTAGCGGGGGTTACGAGCAGTACTTC. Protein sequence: CASSYSTSGGYEQYF.

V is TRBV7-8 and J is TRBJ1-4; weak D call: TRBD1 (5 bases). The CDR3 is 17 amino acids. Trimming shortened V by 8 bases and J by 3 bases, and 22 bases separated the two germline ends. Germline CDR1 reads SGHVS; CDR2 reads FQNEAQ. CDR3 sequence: CASRERRGVSANEKLFF. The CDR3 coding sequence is TGTGCCAGCCGCGAGCGCCGGGGGGTCAGTGCTAATGAAAAACTGTTTTTT. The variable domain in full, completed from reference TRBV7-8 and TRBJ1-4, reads GAGVSQSPRYKVAKRGQDVALRCDPISGHVSLFWYQQALGQGPEFLTYFQNEAQLDKSGLPSDRFFAERPEGSVSTLKIQRTQQEDSAVYLCASRERRGVSANEKLFFGSGTQLSVL.